The 23 T cell receptor beta chains listed next were all sequenced from one sample in a study of cytotoxic CD8 clonotypes in ibrutinib-treated CLL. Sequencing was performed with immunoSEQ multiplex PCR; in TCRdb, only in-frame clones are kept and a portion is missing. This table holds about 200,000 clones, just over 70% found once. The sequencing used PBMCs, collected after 12 months of ibrutinib treatment. The receptor source for this set is a human donor with chronic lymphocytic leukemia.

The chain links TRBV30 to TRBJ1-2, with 9 bases matching TRBD1. Germline assignment: CDR1 GTSNPN and CDR2 SVGIG (reference sequence). The V segment lost 3 bases and the J segment 9 bases; nucleotides outside the gene matches: 8. CDR3 length: 13 amino acids. The CDR3 DNA reads TGTGCCTGGAGCCGGGGACAGGGCTGGCGCTACACCTTC. This gives the protein CAWSRGQGWRYTF.

The V gene is TRBV7-6, the J gene TRBJ2-5; 14 nucleotides agree with TRBD2. The V gene's germline CDR1 is SGHVS and CDR2 FNYEAQ. With 5 bases clipped from V and 5 bases from J, the junction kept 10 bases outside the gene matches. The CDR3 contains 17 residues. The CDR3 protein is CASSAGGLAGAGETQYF. CDR3 bases: TGTGCCAGCAGCGCGGGGGGACTAGCGGGAGCCGGGGAGACCCAGTACTTC.

The sample holds a few counts of this clone. The CDR3 sequence: CASSKRQTFYEQYF. The CDR3 DNA is TGTGCCAGCAGCAAAAGACAGACTTTCTACGAGCAGTACTTC. The chain employs TRBV7-9 and TRBJ2-7, with D perhaps matching TRBD1 (5 bases). The CDR3 runs 14 residues. Trimming removed 5 bases from V and 3 bases from J, with 14 bases in between. CDR1 and CDR2 (germline): SEHNR, FQNEAQ (reference sequence). Drawing the rest from reference TRBV7-9 and TRBJ2-7, the complete variable domain is DTGVSQNPRHKITKRGQNVTFRCDPISEHNRLYWYRQTLGQGPEFLTYFQNEAQLEKSRLLSDRFSAERPKGSFSTLEIQRTEQGDSAMYLCASSKRQTFYEQYFGPGTRLTVT.

This clone was found a few times. This rearrangement joins TRBV11-2 to TRBJ2-7; D gene unclear. The CDR3 extends over 12 amino acids. Germline CDR1 and CDR2: SGHAT and FQNNGV. Trimming pared 5 bases from V and 7 bases from J, leaving 12 bases between. CDR3 in DNA: TGTGCCAGCAGCCCCGTTGTGGGGGAGCAGTACTTC. Amino acids: CASSPVVGEQYF.

The chain couples TRBV29-1 to TRBJ2-5; 7 bases align to TRBD1. Losses at the gene ends were 1 base for V and 1 base for J; bases not matched to a gene: 6. Looked up from germline, CDR1 is SQVTM and CDR2 is ANQGSEA. The CDR3 consists of 15 residues. CDR3: CSVEGHRGLQETQYF. In DNA form, the CDR3 reads TGCAGCGTTGAAGGCCACAGGGGCCTCCAAGAGACCCAGTACTTC.

The rearrangement uses TRBV5-1 and TRBJ1-6; 7 bases map to TRBD1. Germline assignment: CDR1 SGHRS and CDR2 YFSETQ. Unmatched junction bases numbered 14, after V lost 4 bases and J lost 10 bases. The CDR3 is 16 amino acids. The CDR3 is CASSTGATGVKSPLHF. CDR3 nucleotide sequence: TGCGCCAGCAGCACCGGAGCCACAGGGGTCAAATCACCCCTCCACTTT.

The V and J genes are TRBV5-1 and TRBJ2-5; D remains unclear. CDR3 length: 12 residues. Germline V gene data show CDR1 as SGHRS and CDR2 as YFSETQ. The V gene lost 0 bases and the J gene lost 3 bases, with 3 bases spanning the gap. CDR3 residues: CASSLVEETQYF. The DNA for the CDR3 is TGCGCCAGCAGCTTGGTCGAAGAGACCCAGTACTTC.

The chain recombines TRBV30 with TRBJ2-6; D gene unclear. The V and J ends lost 0 bases and 1 base respectively, with 7 bases between them. The CDR3 consists of 15 residues. Per germline, CDR1 GTSNPN and CDR2 SVGIG (reference sequence). CDR3 loop: CAWSVLSSGANVLTF. In nucleotides, the CDR3 is TGTGCCTGGAGTGTACTCAGTTCTGGGGCCAACGTCCTGACTTTC.

The chain is built from TRBV29-1 and TRBJ1-5, with D perhaps TRBD1 (5 bases). Germline V gene data show CDR1 as SQVTM and CDR2 as ANQGSEA. The CDR3 is 13 amino acids. The V end was cut by 4 bases, the J end by 3 bases, with 10 bases between. The CDR3: CSVVFGTNQPQHF. In nucleotides, the CDR3 is TGCAGCGTTGTGTTTGGGACCAATCAGCCCCAGCATTTT.

The chain employs TRBV9 and TRBJ2-7; the match to TRBD2 covers 9 bases. After removal of 0 bases from V and 0 bases from J, the junction contained 1 base not matched to a gene. The CDR3 spans 15 residues. Germline-derived CDR1 and CDR2 are SGDLS and YYNGEE. Here the CDR3 DNA reads TGTGCCAGCAGCGTAGATAGCGGGAGCTCCTACGAGCAGTACTTC. Its translation: CASSVDSGSSYEQYF.

This clone was seen a few times. The chain uses TRBV9 and TRBJ1-2; possibly TRBD1 for D (6 bases). This CDR3 spans 14 amino acids. Germline CDR1 and CDR2: SGDLS and YYNGEE. Trimming took off 4 bases at V and 2 bases at J, with 12 bases between the two ends. CDR3 bases: TGTGCCAGCAGCCCCAGAGGGGGAAACTATGGCTACACCTTC. It specifies CASSPRGGNYGYTF.

The chain uses TRBV15 and TRBJ2-6; D is unclear. Germline CDR1 and CDR2: LNHNV and YYDKDF (reference sequence). The CDR3 has 17 residues. V lost 0 bases to trimming and J lost 2 bases, with 11 bases between them. CDR3 sequence (DNA): TGTGCCACCAGCAGAGATTTGGGGTTCGCTGGGGCCAACGTCCTGACTTTC. Its protein product is CATSRDLGFAGANVLTF.

The V call is TRBV7-9, the J call TRBJ1-1; TRBD1 agrees at 9 bases. The CDR3 is made up of 18 amino acids. The V segment lost 6 bases and the J segment 0 bases; nucleotides outside the gene matches: 14. Germline V gene sequence: CDR1 SEHNR, CDR2 FQNEAQ (reference sequence). This CDR3 reads CASSRDRDLWGMNTEAFF. The CDR3 DNA sequence: TGTGCCAGCAGTCGGGACAGGGACCTGTGGGGAATGAACACTGAAGCTTTCTTT. Full variable domain (outside the CDR3, taken from reference TRBV7-9 and TRBJ1-1): DTGVSQNPRHKITKRGQNVTFRCDPISEHNRLYWYRQTLGQGPEFLTYFQNEAQLEKSRLLSDRFSAERPKGSFSTLEIQRTEQGDSAMYLCASSRDRDLWGMNTEAFFGQGTRLTVV.

The genes are TRBV19 and TRBJ1-5; D not resolved. The CDR3 length is 15 residues. Germline CDR1 reads LNHDA; CDR2 reads SQIVND (reference sequence). V was shortened by 1 base and J by 0 bases, with 7 bases between the two germline ends. CDR3 sequence reads: CASSIGLNSNQPQHF. The CDR3, as DNA: TGTGCCAGTAGTATAGGGCTGAATAGCAATCAGCCCCAGCATTTT.

Only a few counts were recorded for this clone. V is TRBV5-8 and J is TRBJ1-5, with D perhaps TRBD1 (5 bases). The germline gives CDR1 SGHTS, CDR2 YDEGEE. The V and J ends lost 2 bases and 2 bases respectively, with 14 bases between them. The CDR3 runs 16 residues. The CDR3 bases are TGTGCCAGCAGCTTAAGGCAGGGAGGGGGCAATCAGCCCCAGCATTTT. It specifies CASSLRQGGGNQPQHF.

This clone was detected many times. The chain employs TRBV28 and TRBJ1-2; 7 bases are shared with TRBD1. V dropped 7 bases and J dropped 8; count of bases not matched to a gene: 22. This CDR3 comprises 17 residues. In germline, CDR1 is MDHEN, CDR2 SYDVKM. In DNA form, the CDR3 reads TGTGCCAGCATTCCTCAACTCTGGAGGCAGGGGGTACAGGGCTACACCTTC. Amino acid sequence: CASIPQLWRQGVQGYTF.

This clone was detected a few times. The rearrangement joins TRBV6-5 to TRBJ1-2, with D perhaps TRBD1 (6 bases). Between the trimmed V and J ends, which lost 2 bases and 8 bases, there was a span of 9 bases. Looked up from germline, CDR1 is MNHEY and CDR2 is SVGAGI. The CDR3 is 12 residues long. CDR3 protein: CASSYTDRGYTF. The DNA of the CDR3 is TGTGCCAGCAGTTACACGGACAGAGGCTACACCTTC.

This clone was detected only once. The rearrangement joins TRBV27 to TRBJ2-1; D might be TRBD1 (5 bases). CDR1 is MNHEY and CDR2 is SMNVEV in the germline V gene (reference sequence). The ends were cut back, 2 bases at V and 2 bases at J, with 13 bases in the middle. The CDR3 covers 16 residues. CDR3 sequence (DNA): TGTGCCAGCAGTTTACTGCAGGGCTGGCCCTACAATGAGCAGTTCTTC. Its protein is CASSLLQGWPYNEQFF.

This clone was seen more than once but under ten times. The chain employs TRBV6-1 and TRBJ2-4; 11 bases fit TRBD2. The germline gives CDR1 MNHNS, CDR2 SASEGT. The CDR3 has 18 residues. Trimming cost V 3 bases and J 5 bases; bases outside gene matches: 12. Here the CDR3 DNA reads TGTGCCAGCAGTGACGCTAGCGGGGGGACCCCCTTCCAAAACATTCAGTACTTC. Amino acids: CASSDASGGTPFQNIQYF.

This clone was observed many times. This chain uses TRBV6-5 with TRBJ1-1; D unresolved. Germline V gene data show CDR1 as MNHEY and CDR2 as SVGAGI. Trimming took off 0 bases at V and 1 base at J, with 6 bases between the two ends. This CDR3 is built from 14 residues. DNA for the CDR3: TGTGCCAGCAGTTACTCGGCGGCGAACACTGAAGCTTTCTTT. Protein product: CASSYSAANTEAFF.

The chain recombines TRBV9 with TRBJ2-1; the D gene is possibly TRBD2 (6 bases). In germline, CDR1 is SGDLS, CDR2 YYNGEE. Trimming cost V 3 bases and J 0 bases, with 10 bases left between them. The CDR3 is 15 amino acids. In DNA, the CDR3 is TGTGCCAGCAGCGCCGGGGGTAGCTCCTACAATGAGCAGTTCTTC. It is translated as CASSAGGSSYNEQFF.

The genes are TRBV9 and TRBJ1-1, with 8 bases aligning to TRBD1. Germline V gene data show CDR1 as SGDLS and CDR2 as YYNGEE. CDR3 size: 13 residues. After removal of 4 bases from V and 9 bases from J, the junction contained 8 bases not matched to a gene. CDR3 sequence: CASSLGDRPQAFF. The CDR3, as DNA: TGTGCCAGCAGCCTCGGGGACAGGCCTCAAGCTTTCTTT.

The chain has TRBV7-3 and TRBJ2-2; D is ambiguous. The CDR3 loop spans 16 amino acids. CDR1 is SGHTA and CDR2 is FQGTGA in the germline V gene. The germline V and J ends were trimmed by 7 bases and 7 bases, with 22 bases remaining between them. The CDR3 here is CASTAYPKVLDGELFF. The CDR3 bases are TGTGCCAGCACCGCCTACCCCAAGGTGTTGGACGGGGAGCTGTTTTTT.